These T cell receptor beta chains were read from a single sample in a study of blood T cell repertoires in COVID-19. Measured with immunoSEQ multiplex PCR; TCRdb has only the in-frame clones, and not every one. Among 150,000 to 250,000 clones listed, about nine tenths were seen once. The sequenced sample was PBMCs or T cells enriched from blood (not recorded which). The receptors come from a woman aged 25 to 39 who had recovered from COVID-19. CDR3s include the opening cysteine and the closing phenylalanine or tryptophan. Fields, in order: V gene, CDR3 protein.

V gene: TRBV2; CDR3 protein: CASQRGEGNRDSYEQYF
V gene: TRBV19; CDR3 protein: CASSSSSSTDTQYF
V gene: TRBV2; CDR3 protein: CASARTASTGGYTF
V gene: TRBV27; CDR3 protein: CASSLSPGGQKRNEQFF
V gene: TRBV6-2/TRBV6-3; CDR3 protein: CASSYPQTGGYNQPQHF
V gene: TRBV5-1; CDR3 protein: CASSLKTTGGAFQETQYF
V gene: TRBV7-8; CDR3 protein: CASSRGTASYNEQFF
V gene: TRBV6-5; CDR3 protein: CASLIGGYQETQYF
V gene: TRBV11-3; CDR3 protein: CASTSAGSRYGYTF
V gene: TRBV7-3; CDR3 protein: CASSENRGRATEAFF
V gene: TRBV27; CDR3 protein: CASSFRQEYTDTQYF
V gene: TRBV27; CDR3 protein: CASSSGGRYEQYF
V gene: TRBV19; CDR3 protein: CASSITQGNSPLHF
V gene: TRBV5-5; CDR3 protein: CASSLREGATNEKLFF
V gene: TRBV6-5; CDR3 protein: CASSYVQGPNEKLFF
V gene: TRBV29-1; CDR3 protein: CSVAGRLSNTGELFF
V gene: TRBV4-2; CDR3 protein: CASSQERISYEQYF
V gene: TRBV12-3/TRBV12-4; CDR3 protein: CASSTQGGTEAFF
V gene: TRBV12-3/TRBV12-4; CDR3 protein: CASSLNGAGELFF
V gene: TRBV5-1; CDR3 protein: CASSPERIQTMYF
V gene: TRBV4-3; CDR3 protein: CASSQEGTANEKLFF
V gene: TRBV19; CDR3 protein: CASSKNGNTEAFF
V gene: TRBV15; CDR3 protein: CASAGTAKEKLFF
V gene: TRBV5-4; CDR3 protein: CASSLAAGLETQYF
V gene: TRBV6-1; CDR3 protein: CASSEGTSAGELFF
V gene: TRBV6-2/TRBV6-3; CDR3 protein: CASSFGTDRVEMAQHF
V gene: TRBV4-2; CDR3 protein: CASSQAIAGGDTQYF
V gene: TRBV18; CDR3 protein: CASSPPLAGGRSDTQYF
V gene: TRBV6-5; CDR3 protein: CASISDLTNYGYTF
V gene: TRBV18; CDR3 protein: CASSTGGAGSNQPQHF
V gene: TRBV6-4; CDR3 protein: CASSDEGAGELFF
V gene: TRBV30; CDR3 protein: CAWNRGEAEAFF
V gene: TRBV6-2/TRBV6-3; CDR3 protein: CASSYPPGTGTNTEAFF
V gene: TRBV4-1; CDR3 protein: CASSQDRGYGYTF
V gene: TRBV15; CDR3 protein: CATSSQGSPLHF
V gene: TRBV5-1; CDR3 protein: CASSLGSRGGYEQYF
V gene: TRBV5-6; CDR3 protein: CASSLNLRGLGETQYF
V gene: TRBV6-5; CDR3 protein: CASRSQGAGYEQYF
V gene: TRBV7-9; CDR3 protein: CASSQLYGTGELFF
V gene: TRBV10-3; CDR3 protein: CAIKPGDSKRSEAFF
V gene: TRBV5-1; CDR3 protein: CASSLEQSSGANVLTF
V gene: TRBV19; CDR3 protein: CASSETTGYGYTF
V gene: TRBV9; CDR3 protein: CASSEPGTGERSPLHF
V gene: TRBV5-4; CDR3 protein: CASSLAGGGEETQYF
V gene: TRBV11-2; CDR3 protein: CASSGGLAGGRETQYF
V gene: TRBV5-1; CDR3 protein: CASSLGQGNRDEQFF
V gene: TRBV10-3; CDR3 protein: CAISEYGTSDNEQFF
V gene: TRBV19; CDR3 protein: CASSRGRGLAGLEQFF
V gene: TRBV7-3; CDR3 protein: CASSSSTGFEQFF
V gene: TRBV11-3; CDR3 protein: CASTHSTSYEQYF
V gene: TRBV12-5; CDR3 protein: CASGPPPSGDEQFF
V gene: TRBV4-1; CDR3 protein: CASSQGWPPNEQFF
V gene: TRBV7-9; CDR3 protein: CASSLSGGGPEAFF
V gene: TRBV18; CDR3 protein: CASSIHDRPNEKLFF
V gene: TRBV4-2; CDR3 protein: CASKQGDVLDYGYTF